The text below deals with one T cell receptor (beta chain). This entry is derived from a study of blood T cell repertoires in COVID-19. In the study's own analysis: Scientists estimated how many nucleated cells there were by amplifying reference gene primers. The table came from immunoSEQ multiplex PCR; TCRdb's copy has only in-frame clones and leaves some out. V and J calls and clone size are those listed in that table; D and trimming were worked out from the DNA. The sample carries hundreds of thousands of clones, approximately 90% recorded once. Germline V gene lookup returns CDR1 MNHNY and CDR2 SVGAGI (reference sequence). V gave up 7 bases and J gave up 5 bases, with 15 bases separating them. The CDR3 contains 15 residues.

Sequenced: peripheral blood. This chain joins TRBV6-6 and TRBJ1-6, with a weak D call TRBD1 (6 bases). The origin of this receptor is a man in his forties or fifties with acute or convalescent COVID-19. DNA of the CDR3: TGTGCCAGCACCGCCGGGAGGGGGAATAATTCACCCCTCCACTTT. It codes for CASTAGRGNNSPLHF.